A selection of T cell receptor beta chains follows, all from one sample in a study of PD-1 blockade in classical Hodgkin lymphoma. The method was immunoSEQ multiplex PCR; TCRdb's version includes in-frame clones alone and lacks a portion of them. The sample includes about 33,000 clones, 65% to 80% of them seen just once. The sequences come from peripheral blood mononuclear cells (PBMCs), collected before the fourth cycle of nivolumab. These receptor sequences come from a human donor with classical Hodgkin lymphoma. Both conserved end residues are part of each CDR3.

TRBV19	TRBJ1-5	CASSIEGGRGGHQPQHF
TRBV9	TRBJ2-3	CASTDVQGATDTQYF
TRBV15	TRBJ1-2	CATSREKVGRVVNGYTF
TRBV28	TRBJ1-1	CASSFGPGEAFF
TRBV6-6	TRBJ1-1	CASSAGDRAFF
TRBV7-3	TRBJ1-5	CASSLVPNQPQHF
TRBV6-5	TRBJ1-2	CASSYSKADYGYTF
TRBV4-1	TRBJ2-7	CASSSGDRGVEEQYF
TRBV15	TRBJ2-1	CATSRTGDRNGALYNEQFF
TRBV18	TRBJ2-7	CASSPNRGNEQYF
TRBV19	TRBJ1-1	CASNWDRATEAFF
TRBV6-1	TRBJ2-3	CASSVYLAGTDTQYF
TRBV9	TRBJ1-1	CASSGSGGSDTEAFF
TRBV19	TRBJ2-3	CASRRKGILTHTQYF
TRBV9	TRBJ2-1	CASSPTGESYNEQFF
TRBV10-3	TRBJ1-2	CAISEFTQAPGQRRLANYGYTF
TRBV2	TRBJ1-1	CASSEYMGREAFF
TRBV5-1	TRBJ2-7	CASSLGLTYEQYF
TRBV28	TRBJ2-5	CASSLGRGRGLTETQYF
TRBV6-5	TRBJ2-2	CASSYGFSGELFF
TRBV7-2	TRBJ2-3	CASSLAVNPRGDTQYF
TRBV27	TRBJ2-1	CASSFLGSSNEQFF
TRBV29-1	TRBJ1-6	CSVVSGEGPLHF
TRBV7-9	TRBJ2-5	CASSSVGAPYQETQYF
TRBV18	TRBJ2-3	CASSSGTPLRGDTQYF
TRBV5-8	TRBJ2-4	CASSPEIIQYF
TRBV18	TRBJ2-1	CASSPDRETYNEQFF
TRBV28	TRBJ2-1	CASSSPGTGEGEQFF
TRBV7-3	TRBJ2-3	CASSLSGGPRATDTQYF
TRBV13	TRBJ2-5	CASSLGFGETQYF
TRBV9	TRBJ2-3	CASSNGLAGTDTQYF
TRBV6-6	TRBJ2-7	CASSYPPGQEYEQYF
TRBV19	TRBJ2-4	CASSTPQREDIQYF
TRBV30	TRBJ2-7	CAWTSGTPVEQYF
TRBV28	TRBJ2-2	CASNRNRPNTGELFF
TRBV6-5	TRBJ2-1	CASSYSGHDEQFF
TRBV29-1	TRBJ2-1	CSVEADAGNNEQFF
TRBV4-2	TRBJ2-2	CASSPLAITGELFF
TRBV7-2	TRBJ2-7	CASSLMRDSSYEQYF
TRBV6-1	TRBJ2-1	CASSEAVSSYNEQFF
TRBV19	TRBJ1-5	CASSPWTGRIGNQPQHF
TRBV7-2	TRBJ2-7	CASSLVITGPRNEQYF
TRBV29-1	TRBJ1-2	CSVERSEGYTF
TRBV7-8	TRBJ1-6	CASSLGPVSPLHF
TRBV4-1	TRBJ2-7	CASSQVGGGEQYF
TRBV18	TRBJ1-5	CASSRSGAEQPQHF
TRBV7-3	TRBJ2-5	CASSPWTGAGETQYF
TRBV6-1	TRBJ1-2	CASSRGQFQNYGYTF
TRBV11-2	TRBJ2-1	CASSLPPRASGREGNEQFF
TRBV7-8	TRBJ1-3	CASSLRPQTTGNTIYF
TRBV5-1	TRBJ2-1	CASSNSFYEQFF
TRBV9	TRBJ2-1	CASSPFGGDEQFF
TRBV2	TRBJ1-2	CATVASEANYGYTF